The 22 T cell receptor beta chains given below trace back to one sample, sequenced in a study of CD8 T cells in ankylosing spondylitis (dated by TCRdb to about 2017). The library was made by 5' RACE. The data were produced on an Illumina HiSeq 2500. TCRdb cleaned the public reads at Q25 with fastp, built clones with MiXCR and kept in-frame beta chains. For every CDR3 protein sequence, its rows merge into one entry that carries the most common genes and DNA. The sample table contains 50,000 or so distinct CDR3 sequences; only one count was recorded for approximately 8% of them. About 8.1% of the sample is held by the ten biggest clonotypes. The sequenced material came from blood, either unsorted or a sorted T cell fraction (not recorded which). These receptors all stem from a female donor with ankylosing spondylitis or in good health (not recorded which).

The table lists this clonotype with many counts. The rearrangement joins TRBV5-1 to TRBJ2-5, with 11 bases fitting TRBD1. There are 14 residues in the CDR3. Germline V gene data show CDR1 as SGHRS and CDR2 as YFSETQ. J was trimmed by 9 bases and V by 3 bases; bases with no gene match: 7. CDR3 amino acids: CASSSGTGGMAQYF. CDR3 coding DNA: TGCGCCAGCAGCTCCGGGACAGGGGGTATGGCCCAGTACTTC.

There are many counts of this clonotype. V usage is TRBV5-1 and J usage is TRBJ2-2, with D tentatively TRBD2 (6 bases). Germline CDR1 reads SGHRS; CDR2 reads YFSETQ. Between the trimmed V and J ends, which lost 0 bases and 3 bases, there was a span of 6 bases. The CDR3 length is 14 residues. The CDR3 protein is CASSLAGDTGELFF. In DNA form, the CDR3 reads TGCGCCAGCAGCTTGGCGGGGGACACCGGGGAGCTGTTTTTT.

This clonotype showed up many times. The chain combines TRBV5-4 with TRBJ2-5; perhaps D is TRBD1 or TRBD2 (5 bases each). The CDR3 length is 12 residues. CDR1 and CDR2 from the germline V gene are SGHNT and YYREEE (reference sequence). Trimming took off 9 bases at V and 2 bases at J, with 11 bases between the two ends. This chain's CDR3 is CATGEGQETQYF. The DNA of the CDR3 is TGTGCCACTGGTGAGGGGCAAGAGACCCAGTACTTC. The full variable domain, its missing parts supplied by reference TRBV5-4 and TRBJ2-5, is ETGVTQSPTHLIKTRGQQVTLRCSSQSGHNTVSWYQQALGQGPQFIFQYYREEENGRGNFPPRFSGLQFPNYSSELNVNALELDDSALYLCATGEGQETQYFGPGTRLLVL.

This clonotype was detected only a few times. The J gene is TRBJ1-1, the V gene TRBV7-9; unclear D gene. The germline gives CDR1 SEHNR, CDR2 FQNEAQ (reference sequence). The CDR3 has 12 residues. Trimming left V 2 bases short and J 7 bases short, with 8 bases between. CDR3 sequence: CASSLLRDEAFF. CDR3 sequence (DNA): TGTGCCAGCAGCTTACTAAGGGATGAAGCTTTCTTT.

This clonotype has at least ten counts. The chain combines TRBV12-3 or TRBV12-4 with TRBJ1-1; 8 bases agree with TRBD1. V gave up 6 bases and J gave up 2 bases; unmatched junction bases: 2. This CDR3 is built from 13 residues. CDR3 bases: TGTGCCAGCAGGGGACAGGTCAACACTGAAGCTTTCTTT. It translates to CASRGQVNTEAFF.

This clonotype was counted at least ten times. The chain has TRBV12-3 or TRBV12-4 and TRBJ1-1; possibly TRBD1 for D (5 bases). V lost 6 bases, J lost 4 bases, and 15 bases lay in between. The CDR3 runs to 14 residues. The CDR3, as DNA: TGTGCCAGCAGCCCCGACAGAGGCCTCACTGAAGCTTTCTTT. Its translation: CASSPDRGLTEAFF.

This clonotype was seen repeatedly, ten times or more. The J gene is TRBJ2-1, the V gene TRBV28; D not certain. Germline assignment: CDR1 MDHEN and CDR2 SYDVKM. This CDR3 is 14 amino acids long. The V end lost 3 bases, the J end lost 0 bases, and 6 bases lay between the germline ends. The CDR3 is CASSLTYSYNEQFF. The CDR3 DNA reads TGTGCCAGCAGTTTGACGTACTCCTACAATGAGCAGTTCTTC.

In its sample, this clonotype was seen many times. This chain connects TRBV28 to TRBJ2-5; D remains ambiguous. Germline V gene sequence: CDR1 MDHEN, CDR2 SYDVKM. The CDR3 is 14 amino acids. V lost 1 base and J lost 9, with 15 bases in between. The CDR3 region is CASSLFQVTTAQYF. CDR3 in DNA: TGTGCCAGCAGTTTATTCCAGGTCACCACGGCCCAGTACTTC.

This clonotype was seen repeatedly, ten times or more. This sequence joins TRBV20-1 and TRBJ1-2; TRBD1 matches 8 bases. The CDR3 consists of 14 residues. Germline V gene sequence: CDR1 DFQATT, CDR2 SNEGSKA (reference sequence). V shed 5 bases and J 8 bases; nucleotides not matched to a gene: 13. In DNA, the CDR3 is TGCAGTGCTTCGGACAGGGAGTTGTATAGAGGCTACACCTTC. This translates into CSASDRELYRGYTF.

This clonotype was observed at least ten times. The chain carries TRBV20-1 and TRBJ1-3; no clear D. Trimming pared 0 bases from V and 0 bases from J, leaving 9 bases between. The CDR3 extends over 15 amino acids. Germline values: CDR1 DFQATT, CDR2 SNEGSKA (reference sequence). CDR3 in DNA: TGCAGTGCTAGAGATCTCCGGATCTCTGGAAACACCATATATTTT. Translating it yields CSARDLRISGNTIYF.

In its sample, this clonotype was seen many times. Written as DNA, the CDR3 is TGTGCCAGCAGCACGACAGGGGGCCAGTATCAGCCCCAGCATTTT. This translates into CASSTTGGQYQPQHF. This rearrangement joins TRBV5-5 to TRBJ1-5; 10 bases align to TRBD1. The length of the CDR3 is 15 residues. V shed 4 bases, J shed 5 bases, and the junction held 6 bases outside the gene matches. Germline V lookup: CDR1 SGHKS, CDR2 YYEKEE (reference sequence). Complete variable domain (other parts from reference TRBV5-5 and TRBJ1-5): DAGVTQSPTHLIKTRGQQVTLRCSPISGHKSVSWYQQVLGQGPQFIFQYYEKEERGRGNFPDRFSARQFPNYSSELNVNALLLGDSALYLCASSTTGGQYQPQHFGDGTRLSIL.

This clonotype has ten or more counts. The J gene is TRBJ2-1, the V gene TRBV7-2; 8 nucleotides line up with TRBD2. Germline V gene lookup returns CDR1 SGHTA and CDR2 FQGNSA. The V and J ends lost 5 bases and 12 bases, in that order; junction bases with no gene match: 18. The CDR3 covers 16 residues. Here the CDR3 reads CASSLPGVSGVAGQFF. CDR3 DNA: TGTGCCAGCAGCCTCCCAGGGGTTAGCGGGGTGGCGGGGCAGTTCTTC.

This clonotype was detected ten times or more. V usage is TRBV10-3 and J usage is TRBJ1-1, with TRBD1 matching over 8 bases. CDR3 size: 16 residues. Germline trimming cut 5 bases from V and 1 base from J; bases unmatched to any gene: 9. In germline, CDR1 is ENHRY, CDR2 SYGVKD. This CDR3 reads CAISLSIDRGNTEAFF. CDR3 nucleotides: TGTGCCATCAGTCTCTCAATTGACAGGGGGAACACTGAAGCTTTCTTT.

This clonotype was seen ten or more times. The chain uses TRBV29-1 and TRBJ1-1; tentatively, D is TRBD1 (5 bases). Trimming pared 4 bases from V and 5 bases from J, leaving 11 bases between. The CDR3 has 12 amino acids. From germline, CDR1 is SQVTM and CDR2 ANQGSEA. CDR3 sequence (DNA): TGCAGCGTTGGGATCAGGGTGACTGAAGCTTTCTTT. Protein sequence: CSVGIRVTEAFF.

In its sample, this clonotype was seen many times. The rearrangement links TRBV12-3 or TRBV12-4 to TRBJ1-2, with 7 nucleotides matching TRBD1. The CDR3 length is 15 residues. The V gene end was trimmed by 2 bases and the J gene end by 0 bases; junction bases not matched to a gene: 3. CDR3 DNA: TGTGCCAGCAGTTTAAAGACAGGGTCTAACTATGGCTACACCTTC. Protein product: CASSLKTGSNYGYTF.

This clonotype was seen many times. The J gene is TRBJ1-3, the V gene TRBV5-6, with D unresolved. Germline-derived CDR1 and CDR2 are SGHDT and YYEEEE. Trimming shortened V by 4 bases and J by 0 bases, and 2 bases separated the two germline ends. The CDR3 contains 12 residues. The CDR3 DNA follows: TGTGCCAGCAGCCGCTCTGGAAACACCATATATTTT. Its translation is CASSRSGNTIYF.

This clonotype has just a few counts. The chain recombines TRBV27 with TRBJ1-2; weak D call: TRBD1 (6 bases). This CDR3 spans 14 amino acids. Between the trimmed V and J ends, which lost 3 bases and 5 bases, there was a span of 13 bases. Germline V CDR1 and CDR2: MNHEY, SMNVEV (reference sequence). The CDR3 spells CASSFLAQGYGYTF. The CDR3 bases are TGTGCCAGCAGTTTTTTGGCTCAGGGGTATGGCTACACCTTC.

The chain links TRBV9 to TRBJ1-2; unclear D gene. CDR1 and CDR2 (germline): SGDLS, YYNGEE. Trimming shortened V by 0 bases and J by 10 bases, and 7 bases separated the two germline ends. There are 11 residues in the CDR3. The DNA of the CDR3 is TGTGCCAGCAGCGTAGGGCCGGCCTACACCTTC. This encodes CASSVGPAYTF.

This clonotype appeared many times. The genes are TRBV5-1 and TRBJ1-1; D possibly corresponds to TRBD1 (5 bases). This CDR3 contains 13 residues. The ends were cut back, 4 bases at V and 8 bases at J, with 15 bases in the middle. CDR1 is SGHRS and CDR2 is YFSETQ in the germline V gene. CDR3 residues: CASSAGGLEEAFF. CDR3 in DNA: TGCGCCAGCAGCGCGGGGGGGTTGGAAGAAGCTTTCTTT.

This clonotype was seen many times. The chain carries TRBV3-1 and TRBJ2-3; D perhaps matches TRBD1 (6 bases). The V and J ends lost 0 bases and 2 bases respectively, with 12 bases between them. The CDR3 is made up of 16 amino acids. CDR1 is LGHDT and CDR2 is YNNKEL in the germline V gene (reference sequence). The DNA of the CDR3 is TGTGCCAGCAGCCAAGATGTGGGACACCCCACAGATACGCAGTATTTT. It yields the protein CASSQDVGHPTDTQYF.

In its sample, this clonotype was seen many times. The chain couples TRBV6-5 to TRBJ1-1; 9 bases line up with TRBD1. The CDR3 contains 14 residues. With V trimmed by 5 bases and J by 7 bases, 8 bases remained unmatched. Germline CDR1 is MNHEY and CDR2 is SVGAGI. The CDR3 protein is CASSDGTGWNEAFF. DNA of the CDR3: TGTGCCAGCAGTGACGGGACAGGGTGGAATGAAGCTTTCTTT.

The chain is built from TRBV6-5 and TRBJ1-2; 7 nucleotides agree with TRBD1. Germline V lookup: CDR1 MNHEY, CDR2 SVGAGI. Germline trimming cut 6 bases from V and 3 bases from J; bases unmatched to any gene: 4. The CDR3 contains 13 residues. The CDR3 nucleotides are TGTGCCAGCAGACAGGGACAGTACTATGGCTACACCTTC. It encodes CASRQGQYYGYTF.